This T cell receptor (beta chain) is drawn from a study of T cells after yellow fever vaccination. TCRdb ran MiXCR on the 5' RACE reads and lists one entry per CDR3 protein. The repertoire includes some 54,000 distinct CDR3 sequences, approximately 7% of them detected once, and 24% sits in the top ten. This clonotype occurred many times. Study-wide results and caveats: Bulk-population clonotypes that are abundant could appear as contaminants in FACS-sorted repertoires.

The V and J ends lost 7 bases and 8 bases, in that order; junction bases with no gene match: 7. This CDR3 is built from 14 residues. The clonotype originates from a man aged 18 to 29 who received the YFV17D yellow fever vaccine. The input for sequencing was CD8+ T cells not binding an NS4B(214-222) dextramer, sorted from PBMCs, taken approximately 40 days after the first yellow fever vaccination. The chain is built from TRBV12-3 or TRBV12-4 and TRBJ2-1; TRBD2 agrees at 11 bases. CDR3 in amino acids: CASTRLAGSDEQFF. CDR3 sequence (DNA): TGTGCCAGCACCCGACTAGCGGGGTCAGATGAGCAGTTCTTC.